This T cell receptor (beta chain) was profiled in a study of early stage breast cancer tumors. CDR3 length: 18 amino acids. The ends were cut back, 1 base at V and 2 bases at J, with 22 bases in the middle. From germline, CDR1 is SGHDT and CDR2 YYEEEE. TCRdb's copy holds only in-frame clones and misses some; the assay was immunoSEQ multiplex PCR. Among 25,000 to 35,000 clones listed, 50% to 75% were seen once. The source material was breast tumor tissue. The sequence was obtained from a person aged 45-60 years with breast cancer. The J gene is TRBJ2-7, the V gene TRBV5-6; D call uncertain. The CDR3 spells CASSLLGSTWLKPYEQYF. The CDR3 region has the DNA TGTGCCAGCAGCTTGCTCGGTTCAACGTGGCTTAAACCCTACGAGCAGTACTTC.